This T cell receptor (beta chain) originates from a study of synovial regulatory T cells in juvenile arthritis. Study-level background: One patient received methotrexate plus infliximab; one lacked treatment information.

A note on this clone: Its antigen is unidentified.

Donors were some eleven juvenile idiopathic arthritis patients with active disease, 3 polyarticular and 8 oligoarticular. Study conclusions and caveats: Across patients, iaTreg TCR repertoires were mostly private, partly shared with synovial Teff and blood CPL.

Some clones are missing from TCRdb's copy, which holds only in-frame ones; the method was immunoSEQ multiplex PCR. In total, the table holds roughly 10,000 clones. The clonotype originates from a donor aged 2-35 years with juvenile idiopathic arthritis. Sequencing used Treg cells from blood. Subset indicated: remaining (HLA-DR-negative) circulating blood Treg cells.

CDR3 sequence: CASSGASGGNEQFF. This rearrangement joins TRBV10-2 to TRBJ2-1; TCRdb proposes TRBD2, but this gene call is untestable without DNA. The CDR3 runs to 14 residues. The nucleotide record is missing. Germline CDR1 and CDR2: WSHSY and SAAADI.